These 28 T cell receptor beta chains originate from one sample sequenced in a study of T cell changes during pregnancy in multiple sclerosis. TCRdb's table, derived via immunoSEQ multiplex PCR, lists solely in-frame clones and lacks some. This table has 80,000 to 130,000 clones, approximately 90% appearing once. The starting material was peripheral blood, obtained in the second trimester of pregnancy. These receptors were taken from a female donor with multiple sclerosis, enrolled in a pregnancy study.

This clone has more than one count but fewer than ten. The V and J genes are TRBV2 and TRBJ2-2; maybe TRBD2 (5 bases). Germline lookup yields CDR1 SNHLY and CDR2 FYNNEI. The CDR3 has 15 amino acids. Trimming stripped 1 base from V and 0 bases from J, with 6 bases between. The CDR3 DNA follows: TGTGCCAGCAGTGAAGAGAGGGCGAACACCGGGGAGCTGTTTTTT. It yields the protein CASSEERANTGELFF.

CDR3 DNA: TGTGCCTGGAGTCAATCCATGACAGGGACGACCTATAATTCACCCCTCCACTTT. It encodes CAWSQSMTGTTYNSPLHF. The rearrangement joins TRBV30 to TRBJ1-6; 7 bases agree with TRBD1. CDR3 length: 18 residues. V was pared by 2 bases and J by 2 bases, with 12 bases of the junction left unmatched. Germline V lookup: CDR1 GTSNPN, CDR2 SVGIG (reference sequence).

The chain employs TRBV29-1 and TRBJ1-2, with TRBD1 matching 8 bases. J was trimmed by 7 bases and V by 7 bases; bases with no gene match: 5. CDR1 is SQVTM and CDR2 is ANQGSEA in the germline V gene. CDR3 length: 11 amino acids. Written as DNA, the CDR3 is TGCAGCGATAACAGGGGGGGTGGCTACACCTTC. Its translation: CSDNRGGGYTF.

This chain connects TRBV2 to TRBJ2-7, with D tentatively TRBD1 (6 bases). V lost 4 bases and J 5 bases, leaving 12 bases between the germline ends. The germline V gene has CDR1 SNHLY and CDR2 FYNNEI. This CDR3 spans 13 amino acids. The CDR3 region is CASSAGVGHEQYF. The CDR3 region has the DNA TGTGCCAGCAGTGCAGGGGTGGGCCACGAGCAGTACTTC.

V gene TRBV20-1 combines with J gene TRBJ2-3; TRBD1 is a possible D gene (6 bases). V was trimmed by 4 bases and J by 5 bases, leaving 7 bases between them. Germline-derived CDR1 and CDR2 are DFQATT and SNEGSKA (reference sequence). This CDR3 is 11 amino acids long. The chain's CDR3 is CSATGVDTQYF. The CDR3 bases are TGCAGTGCTACAGGGGTAGATACGCAGTATTTT.

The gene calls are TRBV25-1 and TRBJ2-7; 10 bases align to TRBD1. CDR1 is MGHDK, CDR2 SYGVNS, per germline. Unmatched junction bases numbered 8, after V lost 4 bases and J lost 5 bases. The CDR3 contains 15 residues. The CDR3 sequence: CASSAQPGQGNEQYF. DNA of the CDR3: TGTGCCAGCAGTGCGCAACCGGGACAGGGGAACGAGCAGTACTTC.

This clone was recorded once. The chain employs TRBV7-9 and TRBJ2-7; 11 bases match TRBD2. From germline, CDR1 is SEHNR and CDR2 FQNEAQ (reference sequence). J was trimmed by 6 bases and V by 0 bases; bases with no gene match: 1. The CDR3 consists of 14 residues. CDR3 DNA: TGTGCCAGCAGCTTAGCACTAGCGGGGGCCGAGCAGTACTTC. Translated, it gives CASSLALAGAEQYF. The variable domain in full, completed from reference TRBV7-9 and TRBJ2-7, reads DTGVSQNPRHKITKRGQNVTFRCDPISEHNRLYWYRQTLGQGPEFLTYFQNEAQLEKSRLLSDRFSAERPKGSFSTLEIQRTEQGDSAMYLCASSLALAGAEQYFGPGTRLTVT.

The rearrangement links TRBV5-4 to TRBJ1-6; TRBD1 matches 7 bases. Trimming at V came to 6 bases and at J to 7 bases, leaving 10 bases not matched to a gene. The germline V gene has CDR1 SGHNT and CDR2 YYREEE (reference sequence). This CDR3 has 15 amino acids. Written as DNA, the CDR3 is TGTGCCAGCACCACCAGAGGGGGCGAGAATTCACCCCTCCACTTT. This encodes CASTTRGGENSPLHF.

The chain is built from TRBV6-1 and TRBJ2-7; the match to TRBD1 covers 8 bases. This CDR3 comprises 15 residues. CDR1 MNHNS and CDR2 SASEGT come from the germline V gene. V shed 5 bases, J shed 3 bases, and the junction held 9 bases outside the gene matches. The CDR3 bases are TGTGCCAGCAGTCCCTCCCGACAGGGGCGCTACGAGCAGTACTTC. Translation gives CASSPSRQGRYEQYF.

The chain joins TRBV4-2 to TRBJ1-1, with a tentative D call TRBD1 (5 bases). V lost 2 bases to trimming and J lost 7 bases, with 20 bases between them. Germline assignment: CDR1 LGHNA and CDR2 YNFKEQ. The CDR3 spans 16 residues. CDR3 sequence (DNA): TGTGCCAGCAGCCAAATAATGTCTGCAATACAGGTTGAAGCTTTCTTT. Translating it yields CASSQIMSAIQVEAFF.

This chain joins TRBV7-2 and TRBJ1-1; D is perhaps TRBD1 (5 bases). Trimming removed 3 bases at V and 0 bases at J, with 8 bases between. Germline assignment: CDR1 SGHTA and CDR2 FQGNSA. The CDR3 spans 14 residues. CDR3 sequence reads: CASSFSRVNTEAFF. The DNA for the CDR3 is TGTGCCAGCAGCTTCTCCAGGGTGAACACTGAAGCTTTCTTT.

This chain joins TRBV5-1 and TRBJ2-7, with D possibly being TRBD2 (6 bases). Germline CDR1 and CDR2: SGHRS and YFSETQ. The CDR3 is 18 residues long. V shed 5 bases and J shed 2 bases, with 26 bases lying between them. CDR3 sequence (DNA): TGCGCCAGCAGTTTACCCCCCTCGGGGAGGCTGAAAGCCTACGAGCAGTACTTC. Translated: CASSLPPSGRLKAYEQYF.

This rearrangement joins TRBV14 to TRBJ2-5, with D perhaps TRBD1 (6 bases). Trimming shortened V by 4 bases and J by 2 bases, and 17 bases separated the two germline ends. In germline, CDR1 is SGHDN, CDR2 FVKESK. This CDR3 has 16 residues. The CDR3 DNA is TGTGCCAGCAGCCCCCTTCACAGGGACGGGCAAGAGACCCAGTACTTC. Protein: CASSPLHRDGQETQYF.

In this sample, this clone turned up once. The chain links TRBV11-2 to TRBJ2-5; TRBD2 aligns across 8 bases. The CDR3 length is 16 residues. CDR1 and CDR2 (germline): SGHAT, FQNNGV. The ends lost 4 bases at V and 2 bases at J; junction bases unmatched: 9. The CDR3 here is CASSSVFGRGQETQYF. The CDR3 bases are TGTGCCAGCAGCTCCGTATTCGGGAGGGGTCAAGAGACCCAGTACTTC.

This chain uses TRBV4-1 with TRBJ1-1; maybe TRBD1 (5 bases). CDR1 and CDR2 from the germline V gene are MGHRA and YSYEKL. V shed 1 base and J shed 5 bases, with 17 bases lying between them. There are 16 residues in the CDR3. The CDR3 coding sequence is TGCGCCAGCAGCCAAGTACCTCGGGGGGACGCGACTGAAGCTTTCTTT. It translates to CASSQVPRGDATEAFF.

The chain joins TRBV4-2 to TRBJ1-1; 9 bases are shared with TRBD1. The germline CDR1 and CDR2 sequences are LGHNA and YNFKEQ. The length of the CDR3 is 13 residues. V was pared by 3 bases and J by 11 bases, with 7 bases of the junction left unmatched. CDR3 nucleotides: TGTGCCAGCAGCCAGGACAGGGGAGACGTGGCTTTCTTT. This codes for CASSQDRGDVAFF.

Here the CDR3 reads CASSYTGGEGYEQYF. As DNA, the CDR3 is TGCGCCAGCAGCTATACAGGGGGCGAGGGCTACGAGCAGTACTTC. V gene TRBV5-1 combines with J gene TRBJ2-7, with 9 bases lining up with TRBD1. This CDR3 has 15 residues. Germline V gene data show CDR1 as SGHRS and CDR2 as YFSETQ. V lost 3 bases and J lost 3; bases outside the gene matches: 7.

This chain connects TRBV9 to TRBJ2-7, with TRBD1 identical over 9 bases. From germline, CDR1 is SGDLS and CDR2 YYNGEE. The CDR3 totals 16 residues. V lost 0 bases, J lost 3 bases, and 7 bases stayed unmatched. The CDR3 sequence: CASSVGAGTGFYEQYF. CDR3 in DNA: TGTGCCAGCAGCGTAGGGGCCGGGACAGGGTTCTACGAGCAGTACTTC.

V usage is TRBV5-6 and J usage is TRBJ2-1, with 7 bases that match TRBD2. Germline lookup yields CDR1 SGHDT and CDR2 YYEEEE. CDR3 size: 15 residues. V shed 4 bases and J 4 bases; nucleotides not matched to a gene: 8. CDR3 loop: CASSPGTGGYNEQFF. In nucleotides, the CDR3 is TGTGCCAGCAGCCCCGGGACGGGGGGTTACAATGAGCAGTTCTTC. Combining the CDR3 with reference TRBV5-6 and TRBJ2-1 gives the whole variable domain DAGVTQSPTHLIKTRGQQVTLRCSPKSGHDTVSWYQQALGQGPQFIFQYYEEEERQRGNFPDRFSGHQFPNYSSELNVNALLLGDSALYLCASSPGTGGYNEQFFGPGTRLTVL.

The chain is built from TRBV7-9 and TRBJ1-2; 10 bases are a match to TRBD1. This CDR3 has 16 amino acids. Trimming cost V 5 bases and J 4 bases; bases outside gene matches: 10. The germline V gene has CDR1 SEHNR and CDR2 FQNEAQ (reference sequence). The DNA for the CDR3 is TGTGCCAGCAGCCCCGAGGGACAGGGGCGACTCTATGGCTACACCTTC. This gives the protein CASSPEGQGRLYGYTF.

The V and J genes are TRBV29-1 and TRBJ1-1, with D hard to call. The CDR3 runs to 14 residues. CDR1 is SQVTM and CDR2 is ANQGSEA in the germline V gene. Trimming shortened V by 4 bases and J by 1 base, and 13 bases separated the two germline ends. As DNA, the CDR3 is TGCAGCGTTGCCGTGCGGGGTAAGAACACTGAAGCTTTCTTT. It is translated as CSVAVRGKNTEAFF.

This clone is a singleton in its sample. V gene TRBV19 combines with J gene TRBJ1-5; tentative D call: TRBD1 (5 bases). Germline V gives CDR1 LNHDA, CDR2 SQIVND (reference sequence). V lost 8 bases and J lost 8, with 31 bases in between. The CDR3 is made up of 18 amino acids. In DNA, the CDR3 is TGTGCCAGTGCCCGCGGGGCAGGCGGGATGTGGGAGAGGGAGCCCCAGCATTTT. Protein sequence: CASARGAGGMWEREPQHF.

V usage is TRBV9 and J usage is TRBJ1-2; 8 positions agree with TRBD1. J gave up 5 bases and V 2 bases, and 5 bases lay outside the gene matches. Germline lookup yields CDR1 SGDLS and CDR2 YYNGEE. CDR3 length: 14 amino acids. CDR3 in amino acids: CASSVGTGIYGYTF. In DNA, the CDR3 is TGTGCCAGCAGCGTTGGGACAGGAATTTATGGCTACACCTTC.

DNA for the CDR3: TGTGCCAGCAGCTTGGCAGGAACCAACACTGAAGCTTTCTTT. This encodes CASSLAGTNTEAFF. J is TRBJ1-1 and V is TRBV7-3; D gene unclear. The CDR3 extends over 14 amino acids. Germline V CDR1 and CDR2: SGHTA, FQGTGA. Trimming took 3 bases from V and 2 from J, leaving 10 bases between them.

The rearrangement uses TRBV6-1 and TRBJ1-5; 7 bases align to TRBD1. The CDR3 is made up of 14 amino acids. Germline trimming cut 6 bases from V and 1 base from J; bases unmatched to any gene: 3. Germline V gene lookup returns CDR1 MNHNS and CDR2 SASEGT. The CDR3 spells CASRTGQSNQPQHF. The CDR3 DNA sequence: TGTGCCAGCAGGACGGGACAGAGCAATCAGCCCCAGCATTTT.

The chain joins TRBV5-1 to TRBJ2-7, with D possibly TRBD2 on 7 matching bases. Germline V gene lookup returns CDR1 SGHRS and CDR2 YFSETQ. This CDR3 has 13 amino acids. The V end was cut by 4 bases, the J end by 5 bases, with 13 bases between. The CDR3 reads CASSPRGRDEQYF. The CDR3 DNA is TGCGCCAGCAGCCCGCGGGGGCGCGACGAGCAGTACTTC.

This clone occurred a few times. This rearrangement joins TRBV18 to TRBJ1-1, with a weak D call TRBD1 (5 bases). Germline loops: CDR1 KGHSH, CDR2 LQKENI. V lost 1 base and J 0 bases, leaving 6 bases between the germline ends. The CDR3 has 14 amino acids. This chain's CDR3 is CASSPQQVNTEAFF. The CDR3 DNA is TGTGCCAGCTCACCACAACAGGTGAACACTGAAGCTTTCTTT.

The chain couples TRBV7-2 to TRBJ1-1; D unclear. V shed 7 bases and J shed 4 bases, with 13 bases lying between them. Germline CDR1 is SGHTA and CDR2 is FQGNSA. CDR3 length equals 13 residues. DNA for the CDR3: TGTGCCAGCACGCTAGTGAAAACCACTGAAGCTTTCTTT. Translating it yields CASTLVKTTEAFF. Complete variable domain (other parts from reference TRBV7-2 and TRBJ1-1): GAGVSQSPSNKVTEKGKDVELRCDPISGHTALYWYRQSLGQGLEFLIYFQGNSAPDKSGLPSDRFSAERTGGSVSTLTIQRTQQEDSAVYLCASTLVKTTEAFFGQGTRLTVV.